The rows below give T cell receptor beta chains drawn from one sample of a study of early T cells in non-severe SARS-CoV-2 infection. Each CDR3 protein is one row after TCRdb ran MiXCR on the 5' RACE reads. The sample holds approximately 19,000 distinct CDR3 sequences, around 5.7% seen once. The sample taken for sequencing was whole blood. These receptor sequences come from an adult who was a healthcare worker with PCR-confirmed SARS-CoV-2 infection or an uninfected control (not recorded which). Each CDR3 is given with its conserved first and last residue. A D gene is named only where the DNA matches it firmly. The size entry is marked missing in some rows and otherwise reads once, few, many or a size class.

D: -; size: many; J: TRBJ2-4; V: TRBV7-2; CDR3: CASSSIAKNIQYF; DNA: TGTGCCAGCAGCTCTATAGCCAAAAACATTCAGTACTTC
D: TRBD2; size: many; J: TRBJ2-3; V: TRBV3-1; CDR3: CASSTLAGPAGSTDTQYF; DNA: TGTGCCAGCAGCACACTAGCGGGACCGGCCGGTAGCACAGATACGCAGTATTTT
D: TRBD1; size: -; J: TRBJ2-7; V: TRBV2; CDR3: CASSHRGTGNYEQYF; DNA: TGTGCCAGCAGTCACAGGGGGACAGGGAACTACGAGCAGTACTTC
D: -; size: many; J: TRBJ1-1; V: TRBV11-2; CDR3: CASRQQEGSAFF; DNA: TGTGCCAGCAGACAACAGGAGGGTTCGGCTTTCTTT
D: -; size: many; J: TRBJ2-7; V: TRBV4-1; CDR3: CASSQVGAEQYF; DNA: TGCGCCAGCAGCCAAGTGGGGGCTGAGCAGTACTTC
D: -; size: many; J: TRBJ1-5; V: TRBV9; CDR3: CASNRGLSNQPQHF; DNA: TGTGCCAGCAACCGGGGGCTCAGCAATCAGCCCCAGCATTTT
D: -; size: -; J: TRBJ2-2; V: TRBV9; CDR3: CASSVESGDTGELFF; DNA: TGTGCCAGCAGCGTAGAATCGGGAGACACCGGGGAGCTGTTTTTT
D: -; size: medium-sized; J: TRBJ1-4; V: TRBV4-2; CDR3: CASSQDRIGRKLFF; DNA: TGTGCCAGCAGCCAAGACCGGATCGGGAGAAAACTGTTTTTT
D: -; size: medium-sized; J: TRBJ1-1; V: TRBV11-2; CDR3: CASSLRTVNTEAFF; DNA: TGTGCCAGCAGCTTAAGGACAGTGAACACTGAAGCTTTCTTT
D: TRBD1; size: few; J: TRBJ2-1; V: TRBV7-9; CDR3: CASSLGPGQDYNEQFF; DNA: TGTGCCAGCAGCTTAGGCCCTGGACAGGACTACAATGAGCAGTTCTTC
D: -; size: many; J: TRBJ2-2; V: TRBV28; CDR3: CASSFPFESNTGELFF; DNA: TGTGCCAGCAGTTTTCCCTTCGAATCGAACACCGGGGAGCTGTTTTTT
D: -; size: many; J: TRBJ2-3; V: TRBV6-4; CDR3: CASSEGRTSTDTQYF; DNA: TGTGCCAGCAGTGAAGGACGGACTAGCACAGATACGCAGTATTTT
D: -; size: medium-sized; J: TRBJ2-3; V: TRBV12-3/TRBV12-4; CDR3: CASSFEQAYTDTQYF; DNA: TGTGCCAGCAGTTTTGAACAGGCTTACACAGATACGCAGTATTTT
D: -; size: many; J: TRBJ1-2; V: TRBV4-1; CDR3: CASSQPPKGDYGYTF; DNA: TGCGCCAGCAGCCAACCTCCTAAGGGGGACTATGGCTACACCTTC
D: TRBD1; size: -; J: TRBJ2-7; V: TRBV28; CDR3: CASSLWRDRDRAYEQYF; DNA: TGTGCCAGCAGTTTATGGAGGGACCGGGACAGGGCCTACGAGCAGTACTTC
D: TRBD1; size: many; J: TRBJ2-1; V: TRBV9; CDR3: CASSAGQTTYNEQFF; DNA: TGTGCCAGCAGCGCGGGACAGACCACCTACAATGAGCAGTTCTTC
D: TRBD2; size: -; J: TRBJ2-3; V: TRBV29-1; CDR3: CSVVGTSGTSTDTQYF; DNA: TGCAGCGTTGTTGGGACTAGCGGCACTAGCACAGATACGCAGTATTTT
D: -; size: many; J: TRBJ2-7; V: TRBV18; CDR3: CASSPPAGRYEQYF; DNA: TGTGCCAGCTCACCACCGGCAGGGCGCTACGAGCAGTACTTC
D: TRBD2; size: many; J: TRBJ2-1; V: TRBV19; CDR3: CASSLAGGPSYNEQFF; DNA: TGTGCCAGTAGTTTGGCGGGAGGGCCCTCCTACAATGAGCAGTTCTTC
D: -; size: many; J: TRBJ2-2; V: TRBV7-2; CDR3: CASSLQGRNTGELFF; DNA: TGTGCCAGCAGCTTACAGGGCAGAAACACCGGGGAGCTGTTTTTT
D: TRBD2; size: -; J: TRBJ2-3; V: TRBV10-1; CDR3: CASSSIAGFGTDTQYF; DNA: TGCGCCAGCAGTTCAATAGCGGGATTCGGCACAGATACGCAGTATTTT
D: -; size: many; J: TRBJ1-3; V: TRBV6-5; CDR3: CASSYSILQGGGGNTIYF; DNA: TGTGCCAGCAGTTACTCGATTTTACAAGGGGGAGGCGGAAACACCATATATTTT
D: -; size: many; J: TRBJ1-2; V: TRBV6-5; CDR3: CASSYSPGGGGYTF; DNA: TGTGCCAGCAGTTACTCGCCAGGCGGGGGAGGCTACACCTTC
D: -; size: many; J: TRBJ1-1; V: TRBV4-1; CDR3: CASSHPLNTEAFF; DNA: TGCGCCAGCAGCCATCCGTTAAACACTGAAGCTTTCTTT
D: -; size: many; J: TRBJ2-6; V: TRBV11-2; CDR3: CASSIKEAGKTGANVLTF; DNA: TGTGCCAGCAGCATAAAAGAGGCAGGGAAGACTGGGGCCAACGTCCTGACTTTC
D: -; size: many; J: TRBJ2-7; V: TRBV28; CDR3: CASSSLRATYYEQYF; DNA: TGTGCCAGCAGTTCTCTTAGGGCTACCTACTACGAGCAGTACTTC
D: -; size: many; J: TRBJ2-7; V: TRBV12-3/TRBV12-4; CDR3: CASSPHPSGSEQYF; DNA: TGTGCCAGCAGTCCCCATCCGTCTGGGTCCGAGCAGTACTTC
D: -; size: many; J: TRBJ2-6; V: TRBV6-2/TRBV6-3; CDR3: CASSNPIRSGANVLTF; DNA: TGTGCCAGCAGTAACCCTATCCGCTCTGGGGCCAACGTCCTGACTTTC
D: -; size: medium-sized; J: TRBJ2-4; V: TRBV19; CDR3: CASSAGGVIAKNIQYF; DNA: TGTGCCAGTAGCGCAGGAGGCGTTATAGCCAAAAACATTCAGTACTTC
D: -; size: -; J: TRBJ2-1; V: TRBV18; CDR3: CASSLGAVYNEQFF; DNA: TGTGCCAGCTCCCTAGGGGCAGTGTACAATGAGCAGTTCTTC
D: TRBD1; size: medium-sized; J: TRBJ1-4; V: TRBV20-1; CDR3: CSARTGFGNEKLFF; DNA: TGCAGTGCTCGGACAGGGTTCGGTAATGAAAAACTGTTTTTT
D: -; size: many; J: TRBJ1-1; V: TRBV7-2; CDR3: CASSLQGHTEAFF; DNA: TGTGCCAGCAGCTTACAGGGCCACACTGAAGCTTTCTTT
D: TRBD2; size: few; J: TRBJ2-1; V: TRBV20-1; CDR3: CSASKASGSRNEQFF; DNA: TGCAGTGCTAGCAAAGCTAGCGGGAGTAGGAATGAGCAGTTCTTC
D: -; size: -; J: TRBJ2-7; V: TRBV9; CDR3: CASSVGTEIYEQYF; DNA: TGTGCCAGCAGCGTAGGGACAGAGATCTACGAGCAGTACTTC
D: -; size: many; J: TRBJ2-5; V: TRBV12-3/TRBV12-4; CDR3: CASLPIASETQYF; DNA: TGTGCCAGCCTCCCGATAGCGTCAGAGACCCAGTACTTC
D: -; size: many; J: TRBJ1-1; V: TRBV5-4; CDR3: CASSLSRRPEAFF; DNA: TGTGCCAGCAGCTTGAGCCGACGACCTGAAGCTTTCTTT
D: -; size: medium-sized; J: TRBJ2-2; V: TRBV12-3/TRBV12-4; CDR3: CASSLTVGGELFF; DNA: TGTGCCAGCAGTTTGACAGTTGGCGGGGAGCTGTTTTTT
D: TRBD2; size: few; J: TRBJ2-3; V: TRBV20-1; CDR3: CSGHTGTSGTSTDTQYF; DNA: TGCAGTGGGCATACCGGGACTAGCGGGACTAGCACAGATACGCAGTATTTT
D: TRBD2; size: many; J: TRBJ2-7; V: TRBV20-1; CDR3: CSARAFGREPYEQYF; DNA: TGCAGTGCTAGAGCTTTCGGGCGGGAGCCCTACGAGCAGTACTTC
D: -; size: many; J: TRBJ1-1; V: TRBV30; CDR3: CAWISETGNTEAFF; DNA: TGTGCCTGGATCTCCGAGACAGGGAACACTGAAGCTTTCTTT
D: TRBD1; size: -; J: TRBJ1-2; V: TRBV20-1; CDR3: CSASAGTGNYGYTF; DNA: TGCAGTGCTAGCGCCGGGACAGGGAACTATGGCTACACCTTC
D: TRBD1; size: medium-sized; J: TRBJ2-5; V: TRBV14; CDR3: CASSQAGQGFRETQYF; DNA: TGTGCCAGCAGCCAAGCGGGACAGGGCTTCCGAGAGACCCAGTACTTC
D: TRBD1; size: few; J: TRBJ2-7; V: TRBV3-1; CDR3: CASSPGQGNYEQYF; DNA: TGTGCCAGCAGCCCGGGACAGGGGAACTACGAGCAGTACTTC
D: -; size: medium-sized; J: TRBJ1-5; V: TRBV7-2; CDR3: CASSLGISNQPQHF; DNA: TGTGCCAGCAGCTTAGGCATTAGCAATCAGCCCCAGCATTTT
D: -; size: -; J: TRBJ1-1; V: TRBV28; CDR3: CASSLGPGRHENTEAFF; DNA: TGTGCCAGCAGTTTAGGGCCAGGCCGACATGAGAACACTGAAGCTTTCTTT
D: -; size: few; J: TRBJ2-1; V: TRBV9; CDR3: CASSVVAWDEQFF; DNA: TGTGCCAGCAGCGTAGTAGCGTGGGATGAGCAGTTCTTC